This T cell receptor (beta chain) is drawn from a study of metastatic and nonmetastatic thyroid tumors. On the study more broadly: Comparative analysis of repertoires was undertaken across blood and tumor or nodule tissue obtained from malignant and benign thyroid patients. Notes on the study in general: TCR beta diversity was reportedly significantly higher in malignant thyroid tumors than benign nodules, in blood and tumor.

Thyroid surgery was performed in patients who had received no treatment beforehand. Germline CDR1 and CDR2: SGDLS and YYNGEE. J lost 4 bases, V lost 0 bases, and 0 bases had no gene match. This CDR3 has 15 residues. There are many counts of this clone. Its antigen remains unidentified. Other nucleotide sequences from this sample produce the same CDR3. TCRdb reassembled clones from the PCR reads with MiXCR. The sample has over 65,000 clones, about 12% seen once. The rearrangement joins TRBV9 to TRBJ2-2, with 10 positions matching TRBD2. The specimen was tumor tissue. The TCR was taken from a female donor with papillary thyroid cancer or a benign thyroid nodule (not recorded which). Some clones in this sample may be carry-over from other donors' samples. CDR3 nucleotide sequence: TGTGCCAGCAGCGTAGCTAGCGGGAGCACCGGGGAGCTGTTTTTT. Protein product: CASSVASGSTGELFF.